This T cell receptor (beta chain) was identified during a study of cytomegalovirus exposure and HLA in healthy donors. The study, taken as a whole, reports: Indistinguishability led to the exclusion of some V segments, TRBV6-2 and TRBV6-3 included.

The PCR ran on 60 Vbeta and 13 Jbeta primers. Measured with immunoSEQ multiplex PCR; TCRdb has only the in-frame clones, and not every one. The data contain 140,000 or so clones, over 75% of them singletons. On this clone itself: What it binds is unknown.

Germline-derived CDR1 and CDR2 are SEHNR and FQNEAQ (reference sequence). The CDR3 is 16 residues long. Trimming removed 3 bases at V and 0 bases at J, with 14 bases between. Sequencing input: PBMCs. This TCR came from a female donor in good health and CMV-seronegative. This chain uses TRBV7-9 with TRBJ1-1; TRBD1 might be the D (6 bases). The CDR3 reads CASSLGGLLMNTEAFF. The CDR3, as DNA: TGTGCCAGCAGCTTGGGGGGGCTTCTCATGAACACTGAAGCTTTCTTT.